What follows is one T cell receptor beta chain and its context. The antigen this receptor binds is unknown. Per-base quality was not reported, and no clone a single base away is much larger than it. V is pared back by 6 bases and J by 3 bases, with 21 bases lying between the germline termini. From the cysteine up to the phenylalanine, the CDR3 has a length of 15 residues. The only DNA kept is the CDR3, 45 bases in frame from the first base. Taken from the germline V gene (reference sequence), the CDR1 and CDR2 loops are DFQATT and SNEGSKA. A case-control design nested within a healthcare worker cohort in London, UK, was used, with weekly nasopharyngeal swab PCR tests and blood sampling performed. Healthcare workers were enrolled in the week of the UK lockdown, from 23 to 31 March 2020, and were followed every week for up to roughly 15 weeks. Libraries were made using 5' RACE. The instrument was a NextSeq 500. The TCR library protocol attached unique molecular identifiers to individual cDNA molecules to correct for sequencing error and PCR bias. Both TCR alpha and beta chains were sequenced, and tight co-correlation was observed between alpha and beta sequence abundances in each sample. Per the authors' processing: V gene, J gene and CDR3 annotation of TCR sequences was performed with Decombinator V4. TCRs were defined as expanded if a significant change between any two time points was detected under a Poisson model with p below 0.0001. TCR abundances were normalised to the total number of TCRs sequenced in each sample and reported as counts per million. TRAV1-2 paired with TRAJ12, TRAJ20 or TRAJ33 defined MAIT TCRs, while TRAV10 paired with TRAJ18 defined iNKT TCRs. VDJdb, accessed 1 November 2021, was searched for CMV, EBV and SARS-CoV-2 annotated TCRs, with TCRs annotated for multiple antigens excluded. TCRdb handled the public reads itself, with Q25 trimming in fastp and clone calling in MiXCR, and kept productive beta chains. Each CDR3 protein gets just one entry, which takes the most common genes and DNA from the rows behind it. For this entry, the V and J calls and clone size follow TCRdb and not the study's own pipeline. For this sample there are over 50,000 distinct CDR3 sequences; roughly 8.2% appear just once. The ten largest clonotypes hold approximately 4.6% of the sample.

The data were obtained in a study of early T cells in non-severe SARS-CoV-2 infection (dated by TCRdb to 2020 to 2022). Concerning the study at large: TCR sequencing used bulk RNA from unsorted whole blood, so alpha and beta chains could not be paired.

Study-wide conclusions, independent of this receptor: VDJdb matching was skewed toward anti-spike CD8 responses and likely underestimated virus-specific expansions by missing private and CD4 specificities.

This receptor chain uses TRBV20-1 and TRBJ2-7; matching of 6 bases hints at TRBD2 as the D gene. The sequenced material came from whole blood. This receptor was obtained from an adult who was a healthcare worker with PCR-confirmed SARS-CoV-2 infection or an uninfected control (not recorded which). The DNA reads TGCAGTGCCGTATTTCCTGGGACTGACCTCTACGAGCAGTACTTC. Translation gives CSAVFPGTDLYEQYF.